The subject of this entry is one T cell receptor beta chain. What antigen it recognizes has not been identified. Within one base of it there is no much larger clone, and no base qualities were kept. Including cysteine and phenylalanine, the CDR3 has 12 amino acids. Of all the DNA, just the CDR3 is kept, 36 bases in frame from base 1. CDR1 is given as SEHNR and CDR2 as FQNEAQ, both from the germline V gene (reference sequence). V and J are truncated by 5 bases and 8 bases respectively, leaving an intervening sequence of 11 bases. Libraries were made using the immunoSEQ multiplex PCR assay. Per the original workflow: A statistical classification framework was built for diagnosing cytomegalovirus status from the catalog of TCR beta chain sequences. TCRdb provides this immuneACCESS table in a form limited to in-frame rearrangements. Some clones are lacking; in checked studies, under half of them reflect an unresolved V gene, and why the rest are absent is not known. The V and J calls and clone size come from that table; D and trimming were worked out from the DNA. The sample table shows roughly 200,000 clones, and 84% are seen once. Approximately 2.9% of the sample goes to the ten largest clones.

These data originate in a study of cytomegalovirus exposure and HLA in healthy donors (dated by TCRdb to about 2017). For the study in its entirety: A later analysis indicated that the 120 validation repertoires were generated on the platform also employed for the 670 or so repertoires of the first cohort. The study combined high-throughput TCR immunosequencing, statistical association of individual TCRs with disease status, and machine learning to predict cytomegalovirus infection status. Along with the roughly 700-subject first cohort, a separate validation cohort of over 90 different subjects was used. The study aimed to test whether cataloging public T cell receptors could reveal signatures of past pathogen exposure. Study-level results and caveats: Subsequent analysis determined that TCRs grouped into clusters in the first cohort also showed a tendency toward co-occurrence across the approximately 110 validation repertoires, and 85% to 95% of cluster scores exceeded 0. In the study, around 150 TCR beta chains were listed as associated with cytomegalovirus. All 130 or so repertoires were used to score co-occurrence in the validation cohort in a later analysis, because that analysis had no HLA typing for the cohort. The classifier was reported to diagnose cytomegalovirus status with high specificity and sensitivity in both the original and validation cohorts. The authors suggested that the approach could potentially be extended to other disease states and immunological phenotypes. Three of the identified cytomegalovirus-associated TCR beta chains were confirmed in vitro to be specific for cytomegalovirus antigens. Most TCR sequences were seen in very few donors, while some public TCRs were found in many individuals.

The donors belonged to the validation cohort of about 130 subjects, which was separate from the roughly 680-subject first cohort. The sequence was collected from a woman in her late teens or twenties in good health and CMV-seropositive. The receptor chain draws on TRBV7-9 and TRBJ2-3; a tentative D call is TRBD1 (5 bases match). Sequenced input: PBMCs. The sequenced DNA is TGTGCCAGCAGCCGACAGCACGGTACGCAGTATTTT. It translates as CASSRQHGTQYF.